This T cell receptor (beta chain) derives from a study of CD8 T cells in ankylosing spondylitis. Remarks on this clonotype: The junction departs from the called germline gene at one end, perhaps through a read error.

Quantitative molecular-barcoded 5'-RACE generated the TCR beta libraries. TCRdb recomputed calls from the 5' RACE reads with MiXCR, one row per CDR3 protein. Of about 36,000 distinct CDR3 sequences in the sample, 10% to 15% are singletons; the top ten hold roughly 30%. Germline assignment: CDR1 LGHNA and CDR2 YNFKEQ. The CDR3 totals 16 residues. Sequencing used synovial fluid, either unsorted or a sorted T cell fraction (not recorded which). This TCR derives from a male donor with ankylosing spondylitis. This chain connects TRBV4-2 to TRBJ2-2; D gene unclear. CDR3 DNA: TGTGCCAGAAGCCAGTGGCGAGTTCCTAACACCGGGGAGCTGTTTTTT. Its protein is CARSQWRVPNTGELFF.